Here is one TCR beta chain with its context. Profiled with immunoSEQ multiplex PCR; TCRdb holds only in-frame clones, not every one. The sample yields about 75,000 clones, about 90% seen once. The data stem from a study of T cell changes during pregnancy in multiple sclerosis. Germline CDR1 reads MDHEN; CDR2 reads SYDVKM. V was pared by 11 bases and J by 4 bases, with 5 bases of the junction left unmatched. The CDR3 contains 12 residues. The TCR was taken from a female donor in good health, enrolled as a control in a pregnancy study. Sequencing used peripheral blood, obtained in the first trimester of pregnancy. The chain carries TRBV28 and TRBJ2-7; 10 bases are shared with TRBD1. CDR3 loop: CAATGGTYEQYF. Written as DNA, the CDR3 is TGTGCCGCGACAGGGGGCACTTACGAGCAGTACTTC.